These 7 T cell receptor beta chains were sequenced from one sample in a study of T-cell reconstitution after alpha-beta-depleted transplantation in children. Unique molecular identifiers were incorporated when the TCRbeta library was constructed. A single record per CDR3 protein comes from TCRdb applying MiXCR to the PCR reads. Of around 340,000 distinct CDR3 sequences listed, roughly 14% were seen once; the top ten hold around 4.5%. The sample consisted of PBMCs, taken from the stem cell graft. These receptors were taken from a human donor who donated a stem cell graft to a child with Fanconi anemia.

The CDR3 DNA is TGCAGTGCGCAAAAGACCGCTACAGATACGCAGTATTTT. Translating gives CSAQKTATDTQYF. The J gene is TRBJ2-3, the V gene TRBV20-1; D is unresolved. Trimming stripped 6 bases from V and 3 bases from J, with 13 bases between. The germline CDR1 and CDR2 sequences are DFQATT and SNEGSKA (reference sequence). The CDR3 totals 13 residues.

Remarks on this clonotype: The junction departs from germline at one end; a sequencing error may be responsible. The V call is TRBV29-1, the J call TRBJ2-1, with D hard to call. This CDR3 comprises 11 residues. Germline CDR1 SQVTM, CDR2 ANQGSEA. The CDR3 sequence is CSVEHYNGQFF. CDR3 coding DNA: TGCAGCGTGGAGCACTACAATGGGCAGTTCTTC.

The chain is built from TRBV9 and TRBJ2-3; perhaps TRBD1 as D (6 bases). Germline loops: CDR1 SGDLS, CDR2 YYNGEE. The CDR3 is 14 amino acids. Trimming left V 1 base short and J 6 bases short, with 12 bases between. CDR3 residues: CASSVSGGGDTQYF. For the CDR3, the DNA is TGTGCCAGCAGCGTATCTGGGGGCGGGGATACGCAGTATTTT. The complete variable domain, with remaining parts taken from reference TRBV9 and TRBJ2-3, reads DSGVTQTPKHLITATGQRVTLRCSPRSGDLSVYWYQQSLDQGLQFLIQYYNGEERAKGNILERFSAQQFPDLHSELNLSSLELGDSALYFCASSVSGGGDTQYFGPGTRLTVL.

This chain connects TRBV9 to TRBJ2-3; 8 bases agree with TRBD2. After removal of 0 bases from V and 4 bases from J, the junction contained 4 bases not matched to a gene. The germline V gene encodes CDR1 SGDLS and CDR2 YYNGEE. The CDR3 is 15 residues long. CDR3 loop: CASSVDGGAPDTQYF. CDR3 nucleotides: TGTGCCAGCAGCGTAGACGGGGGGGCCCCAGATACGCAGTATTTT.

This clonotype was counted many times. This sequence joins TRBV6-1 and TRBJ1-1; D perhaps matches TRBD1 (5 bases). V lost 2 bases and J lost 0, with 7 bases in between. Germline-derived CDR1 and CDR2 are MNHNS and SASEGT. This CDR3 region has 14 residues. CDR3 sequence reads: CASSERGMNTEAFF. DNA for the CDR3: TGTGCCAGCAGTGAAAGGGGAATGAACACTGAAGCTTTCTTT.

This chain joins TRBV6-1 and TRBJ2-1, with a possible D match to TRBD2 (7 bases). The V and J ends lost 8 bases and 4 bases respectively, with 15 bases between them. Germline assignment: CDR1 MNHNS and CDR2 SASEGT. CDR3 length equals 14 residues. CDR3 sequence: CASSKGGKYNEQFF. CDR3 DNA: TGTGCCAGCTCTAAGGGGGGGAAGTACAATGAGCAGTTCTTC.

Comments on this clonotype: This may be a read error: a much more frequent sequence differs by one nucleotide. V and J are TRBV11-2 and TRBJ2-1; 10 nucleotides align to TRBD2. J was trimmed by 14 bases and V by 7 bases; bases with no gene match: 17. The V gene's germline CDR1 is SGHAT and CDR2 FQNNGV. This CDR3 comprises 15 residues. The CDR3 reads CASTTGVLAGAKEFF. DNA for the CDR3: TGTGCCAGCACCACTGGGGTGCTAGCGGGGGCGAAGGAGTTCTTC.